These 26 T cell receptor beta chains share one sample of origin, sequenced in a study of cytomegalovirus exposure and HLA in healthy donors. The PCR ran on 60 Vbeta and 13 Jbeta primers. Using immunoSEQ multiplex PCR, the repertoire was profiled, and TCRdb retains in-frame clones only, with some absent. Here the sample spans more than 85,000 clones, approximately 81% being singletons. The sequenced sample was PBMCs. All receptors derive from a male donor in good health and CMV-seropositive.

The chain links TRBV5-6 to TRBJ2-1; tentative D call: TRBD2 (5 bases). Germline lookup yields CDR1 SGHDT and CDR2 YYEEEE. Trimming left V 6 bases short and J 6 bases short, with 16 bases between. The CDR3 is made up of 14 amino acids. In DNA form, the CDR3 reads TGTGCCAGCATCCAGTCGGGGAGTGCCAATGAGCAGTTCTTC. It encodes CASIQSGSANEQFF. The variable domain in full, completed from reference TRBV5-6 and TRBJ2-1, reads DAGVTQSPTHLIKTRGQQVTLRCSPKSGHDTVSWYQQALGQGPQFIFQYYEEEERQRGNFPDRFSGHQFPNYSSELNVNALLLGDSALYLCASIQSGSANEQFFGPGTRLTVL.

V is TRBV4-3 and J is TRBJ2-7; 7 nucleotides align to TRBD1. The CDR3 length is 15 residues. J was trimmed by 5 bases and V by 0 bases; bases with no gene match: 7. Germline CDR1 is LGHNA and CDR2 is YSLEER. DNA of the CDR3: TGCGCCAGCAGCCAAGAACGAGAAGGGGGCGACGAGCAGTACTTC. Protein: CASSQEREGGDEQYF.

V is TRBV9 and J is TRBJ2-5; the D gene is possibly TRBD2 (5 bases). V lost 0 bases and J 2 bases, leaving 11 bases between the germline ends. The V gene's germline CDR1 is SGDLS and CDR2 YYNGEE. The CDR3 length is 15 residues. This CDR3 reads CASSVGPGGQETQYF. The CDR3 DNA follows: TGTGCCAGCAGCGTAGGACCAGGAGGACAAGAGACCCAGTACTTC.

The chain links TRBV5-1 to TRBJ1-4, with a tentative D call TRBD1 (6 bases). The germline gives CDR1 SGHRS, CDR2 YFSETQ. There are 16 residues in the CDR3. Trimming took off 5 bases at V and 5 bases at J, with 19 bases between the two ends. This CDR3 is CASRPNQGPLNEKLFF. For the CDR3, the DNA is TGCGCCAGCAGGCCGAATCAGGGGCCCCTAAATGAAAAACTGTTTTTT.

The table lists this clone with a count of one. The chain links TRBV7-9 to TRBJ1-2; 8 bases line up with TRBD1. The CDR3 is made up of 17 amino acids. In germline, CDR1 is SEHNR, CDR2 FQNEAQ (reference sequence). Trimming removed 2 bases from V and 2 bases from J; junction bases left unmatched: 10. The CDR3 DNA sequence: TGTGCCAGCAGCTTACTTTCCCGGACAGGGTTGAACTATGGCTACACCTTC. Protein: CASSLLSRTGLNYGYTF.

CDR3 residues: CASSLDSLGTDTQYF. The DNA of the CDR3 is TGTGCCAGCAGCTTAGATAGCCTAGGCACAGATACGCAGTATTTT. The chain has TRBV7-2 and TRBJ2-3; the D is unclear. CDR3 length equals 15 residues. Germline-derived CDR1 and CDR2 are SGHTA and FQGNSA. The V gene lost 1 base and the J gene lost 1 base, with 9 bases spanning the gap.

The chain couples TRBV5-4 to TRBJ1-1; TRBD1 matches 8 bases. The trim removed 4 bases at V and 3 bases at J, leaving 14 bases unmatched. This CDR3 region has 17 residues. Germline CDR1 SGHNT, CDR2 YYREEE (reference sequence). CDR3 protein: CASSPGYSGTGDTEAFF. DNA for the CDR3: TGTGCCAGCAGCCCCGGATATAGTGGGACAGGAGACACTGAAGCTTTCTTT.

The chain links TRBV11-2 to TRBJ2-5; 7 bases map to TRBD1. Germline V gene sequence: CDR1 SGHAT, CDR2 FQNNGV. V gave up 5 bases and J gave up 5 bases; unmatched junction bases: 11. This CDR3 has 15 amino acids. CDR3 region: CASSLRSQGMETQYF. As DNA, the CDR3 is TGTGCCAGCAGCCTTCGTTCACAGGGGATGGAGACCCAGTACTTC. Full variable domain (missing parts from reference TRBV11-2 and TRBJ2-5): EAGVAQSPRYKIIEKRQSVAFWCNPISGHATLYWYQQILGQGPKLLIQFQNNGVVDDSQLPKDRFSAERLKGVDSTLKIQPAKLEDSAVYLCASSLRSQGMETQYFGPGTRLLVL.

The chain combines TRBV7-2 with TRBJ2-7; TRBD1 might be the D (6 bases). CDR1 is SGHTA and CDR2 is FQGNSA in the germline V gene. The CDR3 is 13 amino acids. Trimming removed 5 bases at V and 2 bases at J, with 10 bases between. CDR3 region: CASSRRDTYEQYF. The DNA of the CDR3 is TGTGCCAGCAGCCGCCGGGACACCTACGAGCAGTACTTC.

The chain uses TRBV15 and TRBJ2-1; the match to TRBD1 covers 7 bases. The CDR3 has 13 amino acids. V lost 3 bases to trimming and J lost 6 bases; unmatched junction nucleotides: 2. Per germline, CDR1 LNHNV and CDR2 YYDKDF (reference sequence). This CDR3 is CATSSGQVNEQFF. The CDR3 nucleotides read TGTGCCACCAGCAGCGGACAGGTCAATGAGCAGTTCTTC.

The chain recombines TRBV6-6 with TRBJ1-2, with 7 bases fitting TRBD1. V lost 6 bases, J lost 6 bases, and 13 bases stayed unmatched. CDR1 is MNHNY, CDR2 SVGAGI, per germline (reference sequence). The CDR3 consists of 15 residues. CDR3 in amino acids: CASSLLTGVGHGYTF. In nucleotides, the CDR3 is TGTGCCAGCAGCTTACTCACAGGGGTCGGCCATGGCTACACCTTC.

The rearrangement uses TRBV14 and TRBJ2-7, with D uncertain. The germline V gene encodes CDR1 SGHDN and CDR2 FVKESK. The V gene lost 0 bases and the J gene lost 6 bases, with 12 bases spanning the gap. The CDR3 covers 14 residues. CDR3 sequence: CASSQDMGTGEQYF. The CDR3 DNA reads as TGTGCCAGCAGCCAAGATATGGGTACGGGCGAGCAGTACTTC.

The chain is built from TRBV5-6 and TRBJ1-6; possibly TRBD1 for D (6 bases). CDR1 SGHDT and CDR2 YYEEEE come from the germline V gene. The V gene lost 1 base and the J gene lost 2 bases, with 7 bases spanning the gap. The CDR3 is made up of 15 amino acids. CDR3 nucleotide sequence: TGTGCCAGCAGCTTGACAGGGACCTATAATTCACCCCTCCACTTT. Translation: CASSLTGTYNSPLHF.

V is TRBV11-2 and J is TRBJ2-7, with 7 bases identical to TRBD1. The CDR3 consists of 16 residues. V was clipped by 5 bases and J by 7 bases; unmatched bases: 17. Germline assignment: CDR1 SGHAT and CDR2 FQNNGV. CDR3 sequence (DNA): TGTGCCAGCAGCACATTGATAGGGACAGCGGAGTCTGAGCAGTACTTC. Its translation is CASSTLIGTAESEQYF.

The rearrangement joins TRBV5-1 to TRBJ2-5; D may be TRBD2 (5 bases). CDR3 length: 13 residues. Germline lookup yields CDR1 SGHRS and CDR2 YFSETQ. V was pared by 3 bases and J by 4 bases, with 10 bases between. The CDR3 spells CASSSDRGETQYF. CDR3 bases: TGCGCCAGCAGCTCAGACCGGGGAGAGACCCAGTACTTC.

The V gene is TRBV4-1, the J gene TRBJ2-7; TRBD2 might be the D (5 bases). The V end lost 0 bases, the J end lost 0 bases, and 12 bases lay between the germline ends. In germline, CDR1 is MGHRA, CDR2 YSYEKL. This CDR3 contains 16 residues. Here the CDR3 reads CASSQDFPGTSYEQYF. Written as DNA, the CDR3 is TGCGCCAGCAGCCAAGATTTTCCGGGAACCTCCTACGAGCAGTACTTC.

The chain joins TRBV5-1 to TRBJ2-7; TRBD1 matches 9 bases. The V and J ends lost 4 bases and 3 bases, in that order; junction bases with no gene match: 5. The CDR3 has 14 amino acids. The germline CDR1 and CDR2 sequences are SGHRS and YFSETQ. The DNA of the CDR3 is TGCGCCAGCAGCCCTCCGACAGGGGGCTACGAGCAGTACTTC. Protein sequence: CASSPPTGGYEQYF.

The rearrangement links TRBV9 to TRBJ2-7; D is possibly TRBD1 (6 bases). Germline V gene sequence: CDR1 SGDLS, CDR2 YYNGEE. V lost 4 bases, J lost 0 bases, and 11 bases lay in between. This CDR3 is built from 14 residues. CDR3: CASSSQGSSYEQYF. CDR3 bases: TGTGCCAGCAGCTCACAGGGTTCCTCCTACGAGCAGTACTTC. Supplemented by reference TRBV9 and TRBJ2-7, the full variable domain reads DSGVTQTPKHLITATGQRVTLRCSPRSGDLSVYWYQQSLDQGLQFLIQYYNGEERAKGNILERFSAQQFPDLHSELNLSSLELGDSALYFCASSSQGSSYEQYFGPGTRLTVT.

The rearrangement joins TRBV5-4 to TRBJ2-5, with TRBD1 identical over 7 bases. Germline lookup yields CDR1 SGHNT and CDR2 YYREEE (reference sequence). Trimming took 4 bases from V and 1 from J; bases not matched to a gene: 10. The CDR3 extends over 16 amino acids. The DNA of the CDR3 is TGTGCCAGCAGCGCGGGCCCCGGGACAGTCCAAGAGACCCAGTACTTC. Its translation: CASSAGPGTVQETQYF.

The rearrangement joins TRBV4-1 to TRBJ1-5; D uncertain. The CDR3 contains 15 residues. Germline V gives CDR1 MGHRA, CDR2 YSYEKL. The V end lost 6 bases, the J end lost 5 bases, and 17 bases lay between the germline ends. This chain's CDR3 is CASRKVGRADQPQHF. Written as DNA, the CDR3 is TGCGCCAGCAGGAAGGTAGGGCGGGCGGATCAGCCCCAGCATTTT.

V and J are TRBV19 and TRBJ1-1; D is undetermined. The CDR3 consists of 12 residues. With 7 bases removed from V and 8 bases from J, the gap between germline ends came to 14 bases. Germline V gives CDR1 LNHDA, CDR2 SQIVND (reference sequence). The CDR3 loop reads CASTVGRVEAFF. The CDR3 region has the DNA TGTGCCAGTACCGTGGGGAGGGTAGAAGCTTTCTTT.

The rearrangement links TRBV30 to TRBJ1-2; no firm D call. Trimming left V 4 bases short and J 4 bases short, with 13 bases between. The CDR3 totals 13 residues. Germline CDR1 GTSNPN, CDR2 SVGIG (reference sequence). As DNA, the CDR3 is TGTGCCTGGAAGCGGGAAGAGACCTATGGCTACACCTTC. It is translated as CAWKREETYGYTF.

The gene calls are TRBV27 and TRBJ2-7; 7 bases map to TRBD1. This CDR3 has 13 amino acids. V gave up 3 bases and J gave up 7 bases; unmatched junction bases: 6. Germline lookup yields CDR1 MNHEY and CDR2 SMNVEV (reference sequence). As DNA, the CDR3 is TGTGCCAGCAGTTTCACGGACAGGAGGGAGCAGTACTTC. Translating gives CASSFTDRREQYF.

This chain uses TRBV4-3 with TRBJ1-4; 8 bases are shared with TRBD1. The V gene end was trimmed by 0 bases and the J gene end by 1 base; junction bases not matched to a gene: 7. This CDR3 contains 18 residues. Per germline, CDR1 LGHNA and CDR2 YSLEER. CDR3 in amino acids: CASSQDLNRGVTNEKLFF. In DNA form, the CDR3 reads TGCGCCAGCAGCCAAGATTTGAACAGGGGGGTAACTAATGAAAAACTGTTTTTT.

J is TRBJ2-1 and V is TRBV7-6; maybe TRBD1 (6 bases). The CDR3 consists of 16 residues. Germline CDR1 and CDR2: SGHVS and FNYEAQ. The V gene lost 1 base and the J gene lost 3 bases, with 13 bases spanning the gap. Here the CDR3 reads CASSLGGQSSYNEQFF. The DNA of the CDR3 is TGTGCCAGCAGCTTAGGAGGACAGAGTAGCTACAATGAGCAGTTCTTC.

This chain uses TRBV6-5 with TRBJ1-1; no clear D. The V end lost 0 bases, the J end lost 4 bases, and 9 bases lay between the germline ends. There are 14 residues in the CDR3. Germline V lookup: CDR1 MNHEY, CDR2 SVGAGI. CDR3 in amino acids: CASSYSTGSTEAFF. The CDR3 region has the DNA TGTGCCAGCAGTTACTCAACCGGGAGCACTGAAGCTTTCTTT.